These 21 T cell receptor beta chains came from one sample sequenced in a study of T-cell reconstitution after alpha-beta-depleted transplantation in children. Unique molecular identifiers were used to barcode this TCRbeta library. MiXCR, run by TCRdb on the PCR reads, gives a single entry per CDR3 protein. The sample carries some 220,000 distinct CDR3 sequences, approximately 11% recorded once. The specimen comprised PBMCs, sampled before TCRalphabeta/CD19-depleted stem cell transplant. Receptor source: a child under three years old with acute myeloid leukemia, due to receive a stem cell transplant.

The chain carries TRBV20-1 and TRBJ2-1; 13 bases are a match to TRBD2. The germline V gene encodes CDR1 DFQATT and CDR2 SNEGSKA (reference sequence). This CDR3 spans 17 amino acids. V dropped 6 bases and J dropped 3; count of bases not matched to a gene: 11. CDR3 sequence: CSATTRGTSGIYNEQFF. In DNA form, the CDR3 reads TGCAGTGCAACGACCCGCGGGACTAGCGGGATCTACAATGAGCAGTTCTTC.

This clonotype was counted a single time. The gene calls are TRBV30 and TRBJ2-7; D remains unclear. V lost 1 base and J 4 bases, leaving 8 bases between the germline ends. This CDR3 contains 12 residues. Looked up from germline, CDR1 is GTSNPN and CDR2 is SVGIG (reference sequence). The CDR3 DNA follows: TGTGCCTGGAGTGCAGAGGCGTACGAGCAGTACTTC. It codes for CAWSAEAYEQYF.

As DNA, the CDR3 is TGCGCCAGCAGCCAAGGTCTTAGCGGGGACTACGAGCAGTACTTC. It is translated as CASSQGLSGDYEQYF. V and J are TRBV4-1 and TRBJ2-7; 8 positions match TRBD2. The CDR3 is 15 amino acids. Losses at the gene ends were 1 base for V and 3 bases for J; bases not matched to a gene: 5. Germline V CDR1 and CDR2: MGHRA, YSYEKL.

This clonotype appeared a few times. The chain employs TRBV28 and TRBJ1-3; D is unclear. The CDR3 is made up of 14 amino acids. The germline V gene has CDR1 MDHEN and CDR2 SYDVKM. Trimming shortened V by 11 bases and J by 2 bases, and 16 bases separated the two germline ends. CDR3 sequence: CAGSGRGAGNTIYF. The CDR3 DNA reads TGTGCCGGCTCCGGTCGGGGAGCTGGAAACACCATATATTTT. Full variable domain (rest looked up from reference TRBV28 and TRBJ1-3): DVKVTQSSRYLVKRTGEKVFLECVQDMDHENMFWYRQDPGLGLRLIYFSYDVKMKEKGDIPEGYSVSREKKERFSLILESASTNQTSMYLCAGSGRGAGNTIYFGEGSWLTVV.

J is TRBJ1-4 and V is TRBV12-3 or TRBV12-4; D possibly corresponds to TRBD1 (6 bases). This CDR3 comprises 12 residues. V was cut by 7 bases and J by 8 bases, with 11 bases left in between. For the CDR3, the DNA is TGTGCCAGCACACAGGGTTGGGAAAAACTGTTTTTT. It yields the protein CASTQGWEKLFF.

This clonotype was observed many times. This chain joins TRBV12-3 or TRBV12-4 and TRBJ2-4; D is perhaps TRBD1 (6 bases). Trimming stripped 5 bases from V and 9 bases from J, with 20 bases between. The CDR3 runs to 15 residues. The CDR3 is CASSPPGGQRGIQYF. In nucleotides, the CDR3 is TGTGCCAGCAGTCCCCCTGGGGGACAACGGGGCATTCAGTACTTC.

In its sample, this clonotype was seen many times. V usage is TRBV3-1 and J usage is TRBJ2-4; unclear D gene. V was pared by 1 base and J by 9 bases, with 10 bases between. The CDR3 totals 13 residues. Per the germline V gene, CDR1 is LGHDT and CDR2 is YNNKEL (reference sequence). The CDR3 nucleotides are TGTGCCAGCAGCCAAGGACGAGTTGGCATTCAGTACTTC. It is translated as CASSQGRVGIQYF.

This clonotype turned up a few times. This rearrangement joins TRBV7-9 to TRBJ1-1; TRBD1 aligns across 9 bases. The V gene's germline CDR1 is SEHNR and CDR2 FQNEAQ (reference sequence). CDR3 length equals 15 residues. V lost 0 bases to trimming and J lost 5 bases; unmatched junction nucleotides: 4. DNA for the CDR3: TGTGCCAGCAGCTTAGCCCGGACAGGGGAAACTGAAGCTTTCTTT. Translating gives CASSLARTGETEAFF.

This clonotype was observed at least ten times. V and J are TRBV29-1 and TRBJ2-2; 8 nucleotides align to TRBD1. Germline V gene sequence: CDR1 SQVTM, CDR2 ANQGSEA. The length of the CDR3 is 16 residues. The V segment lost 1 base and the J segment 7 bases; nucleotides outside the gene matches: 11. The CDR3 reads CSVEGGPGGRGGELFF. In DNA form, the CDR3 reads TGCAGCGTTGAAGGTGGACCAGGGGGCCGGGGCGGGGAGCTGTTTTTT.

This clonotype has a count of ten or more. This sequence joins TRBV19 and TRBJ2-3; no reliable D call. V was shortened by 1 base and J by 6 bases, with 5 bases between the two germline ends. Germline V lookup: CDR1 LNHDA, CDR2 SQIVND (reference sequence). The CDR3 has 12 residues. The CDR3 DNA sequence: TGTGCCAGTAGTATAGTCCGGGATACGCAGTATTTT. The encoded protein is CASSIVRDTQYF. The complete variable domain, with remaining parts taken from reference TRBV19 and TRBJ2-3, reads DGGITQSPKYLFRKEGQNVTLSCEQNLNHDAMYWYRQDPGQGLRLIYYSQIVNDFQKGDIAEGYSVSREKKESFPLTVTSAQKNPTAFYLCASSIVRDTQYFGPGTRLTVL.

This clonotype has a count of ten or more. This chain joins TRBV7-9 and TRBJ2-1; 7 bases are shared with TRBD2. The J segment lost 0 bases and the V segment lost 5 bases, leaving 7 bases of the junction unmatched. CDR3 length: 16 amino acids. CDR1 is SEHNR, CDR2 FQNEAQ, per germline (reference sequence). In DNA, the CDR3 is TGTGCCAGCAGCCTACAAGCGGGGAGCTCCTACAATGAGCAGTTCTTC. Translating gives CASSLQAGSSYNEQFF.

This clonotype was seen repeatedly, ten times or more. V is TRBV29-1 and J is TRBJ2-5; 8 nucleotides align to TRBD2. Trimming cost V 1 base and J 1 base; bases outside gene matches: 2. This CDR3 contains 14 residues. Per the germline V gene, CDR1 is SQVTM and CDR2 is ANQGSEA. In DNA, the CDR3 is TGCAGCGTTGAAGTAGCGGGGAGCCAAGAGACCCAGTACTTC. Amino acid sequence: CSVEVAGSQETQYF.

This clonotype occurred many times. CDR3 DNA sequence: TGTGCCAGCACATTAGGGCTAGCGGGGGGCTATGAGCAGTTCTTC. Translation gives CASTLGLAGGYEQFF. The chain uses TRBV5-6 and TRBJ2-1; the match to TRBD2 covers 11 bases. Trimming cost V 6 bases and J 8 bases; bases outside gene matches: 10. This CDR3 spans 15 amino acids. Per germline, CDR1 SGHDT and CDR2 YYEEEE.

This clonotype was counted many times. J is TRBJ2-3 and V is TRBV7-6; TRBD1 aligns across 7 bases. The trim removed 4 bases at V and 3 bases at J, leaving 7 bases unmatched. Germline CDR1 reads SGHVS; CDR2 reads FNYEAQ. The CDR3 totals 15 residues. This CDR3 reads CASSSTGDRTDTQYF. Written as DNA, the CDR3 is TGTGCCAGCAGCTCAACAGGGGATAGGACAGATACGCAGTATTTT.

This clonotype was seen at least ten times. The chain links TRBV12-3 or TRBV12-4 to TRBJ1-2; 7 nucleotides agree with TRBD1. J was trimmed by 3 bases and V by 6 bases; bases with no gene match: 13. The length of the CDR3 is 16 residues. CDR3 loop: CASSKTGQDWYYGYTF. The CDR3 nucleotides are TGTGCCAGCAGCAAAACCGGACAGGATTGGTACTATGGCTACACCTTC.

This clonotype has at least ten counts. The chain carries TRBV20-1 and TRBJ1-1; D gene unclear. Deletions cut 3 bases from V and 1 base from J, with 12 bases between. This CDR3 is 14 amino acids long. Germline V gives CDR1 DFQATT, CDR2 SNEGSKA (reference sequence). Written as DNA, the CDR3 is TGCAGTGCTAGGCGAGGACTGCGGAACACTGAAGCTTTCTTT. It is translated as CSARRGLRNTEAFF.

Regarding this clonotype: A single base separates this from a much larger clone, so it may be a read error. The rearrangement joins TRBV5-4 to TRBJ2-1, with 9 bases identical to TRBD2. Trimming removed 0 bases from V and 5 bases from J; junction bases left unmatched: 3. The CDR3 extends over 15 amino acids. Germline lookup yields CDR1 SGHNT and CDR2 YYREEE (reference sequence). This chain's CDR3 is CASSLVSGSHNEQFF. DNA of the CDR3: TGTGCCAGCAGCTTGGTTAGCGGGAGCCACAATGAGCAGTTCTTC.

The rearrangement joins TRBV28 to TRBJ2-7, with D perhaps matching TRBD1 (6 bases). Germline CDR1 is MDHEN and CDR2 is SYDVKM. V was pared by 4 bases and J by 8 bases, with 24 bases between. The CDR3 loop spans 16 amino acids. The CDR3 reads CASSSITCNSGEKQYF. The CDR3 DNA reads TGTGCCAGCAGTTCGATCACCTGTAACTCAGGGGAGAAGCAGTACTTC.

Ten or more counts support this clonotype. This sequence joins TRBV9 and TRBJ1-1; a weak D match, TRBD1 (6 bases). V lost 0 bases, J lost 0 bases, and 9 bases lay in between. The CDR3 contains 15 residues. Germline V lookup: CDR1 SGDLS, CDR2 YYNGEE. The CDR3, as DNA: TGTGCCAGCAGCGTAGAGACAGGCTTGAACACTGAAGCTTTCTTT. The encoded protein is CASSVETGLNTEAFF.

This clonotype was detected ten times or more. V gene TRBV20-1 combines with J gene TRBJ1-2; D gene uncertain. The CDR3 runs to 12 residues. Germline V gene lookup returns CDR1 DFQATT and CDR2 SNEGSKA (reference sequence). V was shortened by 5 bases and J by 4 bases, with 11 bases between the two germline ends. The DNA for the CDR3 is TGCAGTGCTGTCCCGCCTAGCTATGGCTACACCTTC. Amino acids: CSAVPPSYGYTF.

V gene TRBV6-5 combines with J gene TRBJ1-2; no definite D call. The CDR3 spans 12 residues. The germline CDR1 and CDR2 sequences are MNHEY and SVGAGI. V lost 6 bases and J lost 7, with 12 bases in between. The CDR3: CASSHDTGGYTF. In DNA, the CDR3 is TGTGCCAGCAGCCACGATACGGGTGGCTACACCTTC.